This T cell receptor beta chain is drawn from a study of blood T cell repertoires in COVID-19. Background on the study: Samples came from the United States, Italy and Spain, spanning acute and convalescent COVID-19. Sources were T cells, B-cell-depleted T cells, or PBMCs; the material itself was cDNA or gDNA.

In germline, CDR1 is LNHDA, CDR2 SQIVND (reference sequence). CDR3 length equals 13 residues. Between the trimmed V and J ends, which lost 7 bases and 6 bases, there was a span of 13 bases. The authors' processing: Nucleated cell counts were estimated from reference gene primer amplification. Assay: immunoSEQ multiplex PCR; the TCRdb copy retains only in-frame clones and omits some. Clone size and the V and J calls come from that table; the DNA yielded D and trimming. This table holds 120,000 to 150,000 clones, around nine tenths found once. Sequencing input: peripheral blood. The V and J genes are TRBV19 and TRBJ1-5; no definite D call. This receptor was identified in a human donor in a cohort sampled during active COVID-19. The CDR3 reads CASTRGRVQPQHF. The CDR3 bases are TGTGCCAGTACCAGAGGCCGGGTTCAGCCCCAGCATTTT.